This TCR beta chain was profiled in a study of response to subunit inactivated influenza vaccine. Broader study findings: A suggestion made by the authors is that each seasonal influenza vaccination recruits few new T cells.

This clonotype was counted only a few times. No antigen is known for it. This CDR3 has 14 residues. V was pared by 1 base and J by 7 bases, with 16 bases between. Germline values: CDR1 DFQATT, CDR2 SNEGSKA (reference sequence). TCRdb re-called the RT-PCR reads with MiXCR, one entry per CDR3 protein. Here the sample spans 700,000 to 800,000 distinct CDR3 sequences, 15% to 20% being singletons. V and J are TRBV20-1 and TRBJ2-5; D remains unclear. The TCR was taken from a man in his forties or fifties who received an inactivated influenza vaccine. The sequencing used PBMCs from blood, collected 5 days after vaccination. In DNA, the CDR3 is TGCAGTGCTAGAGTCCCCGGGCCAAAGGGGACCCAGTACTTC. Amino acids: CSARVPGPKGTQYF.